The 30 T cell receptor beta chains below all came from one sample that was sequenced in a study of OX40 agonist ivuxolimab in advanced cancers. TCRdb's table, derived via immunoSEQ multiplex PCR, lists solely in-frame clones and lacks some. This table has roughly 98,000 clones, roughly 83% appearing once. The sample was CD4+ or CD8+ T cells sorted from blood, taken in a trial of the OX40 agonist ivuxolimab. Receptor source: an adult with an advanced solid tumor such as melanoma, head and neck, liver or kidney cancer.

The chain has TRBV18 and TRBJ2-1; 11 bases match TRBD1. Germline-derived CDR1 and CDR2 are KGHSH and LQKENI. With 3 bases clipped from V and 4 bases from J, the junction kept 2 bases outside the gene matches. The CDR3 runs 15 residues. The CDR3 here is CASSPGQGGYNEQFF. The CDR3 DNA reads TGTGCCAGCTCACCGGGACAGGGGGGGTACAATGAGCAGTTCTTC.

V and J are TRBV7-8 and TRBJ2-7, with TRBD1 matching 9 bases. Germline CDR1 is SGHVS and CDR2 is FQNEAQ. Trimming removed 5 bases from V and 4 bases from J; junction bases left unmatched: 9. The CDR3 spans 15 residues. This CDR3 reads CASSLWDRAQYEQYF. In DNA, the CDR3 is TGTGCCAGCAGCCTCTGGGACAGGGCACAGTACGAGCAGTACTTC. Combining the CDR3 with reference TRBV7-8 and TRBJ2-7 gives the whole variable domain GAGVSQSPRYKVAKRGQDVALRCDPISGHVSLFWYQQALGQGPEFLTYFQNEAQLDKSGLPSDRFFAERPEGSVSTLKIQRTQQEDSAVYLCASSLWDRAQYEQYFGPGTRLTVT.

This rearrangement joins TRBV9 to TRBJ2-1, with D perhaps matching TRBD1 (9 bases). This CDR3 spans 16 amino acids. The V gene lost 1 base and the J gene lost 12 bases, with 23 bases spanning the gap. CDR1 and CDR2 from the germline V gene are SGDLS and YYNGEE. CDR3 nucleotides: TGTGCCAGCAGCGTATCCGGGAGGGACAGGGACTACGGGCAGTTCTTC. It encodes CASSVSGRDRDYGQFF.

The rearrangement joins TRBV7-2 to TRBJ1-5; D gene uncertain. CDR3 length: 14 amino acids. Trimming removed 4 bases from V and 2 bases from J, with 9 bases in between. CDR1 SGHTA and CDR2 FQGNSA come from the germline V gene. This CDR3 is CASSSSRGNQPQHF. CDR3 nucleotide sequence: TGTGCCAGCAGCTCCTCAAGGGGCAATCAGCCCCAGCATTTT.

The rearrangement links TRBV15 to TRBJ2-2, with D possibly TRBD2 on 7 matching bases. V gave up 2 bases and J gave up 2 bases, with 15 bases separating them. The germline CDR1 and CDR2 sequences are LNHNV and YYDKDF (reference sequence). CDR3 length equals 17 residues. The CDR3 DNA is TGTGCCACCAGCAGACCCGCGGGGGCCGGAAACACCGGGGAGCTGTTTTTT. Residues: CATSRPAGAGNTGELFF.

This clone was observed a single time. The V call is TRBV9, the J call TRBJ1-4; TRBD1 is a possible D gene (5 bases). This CDR3 is 15 amino acids long. V was trimmed by 0 bases and J by 8 bases, leaving 14 bases between them. Germline-derived CDR1 and CDR2 are SGDLS and YYNGEE. CDR3 residues: CASSVEGLRREKLFF. DNA of the CDR3: TGTGCCAGCAGCGTAGAGGGACTTAGGAGGGAAAAACTGTTTTTT.

The chain is built from TRBV29-1 and TRBJ1-2; a weak D match, TRBD1 (5 bases). V lost 8 bases and J lost 6, with 13 bases in between. Germline CDR1 reads SQVTM; CDR2 reads ANQGSEA. This CDR3 contains 11 residues. CDR3 nucleotide sequence: TGCAGCACCTCCACGGGGGATGGCTACACCTTC. This gives the protein CSTSTGDGYTF.

V usage is TRBV7-2 and J usage is TRBJ1-3; 7 nucleotides align to TRBD1. The junction had 7 bases not matched to a gene; V was cut back by 3 bases and J by 8 bases. Germline V CDR1 and CDR2: SGHTA, FQGNSA. The CDR3 loop spans 14 amino acids. The chain's CDR3 is CASSFAGGDDTIYF. The CDR3 DNA follows: TGTGCCAGCAGCTTCGCAGGGGGAGACGACACCATATATTTT. Full variable domain (rest looked up from reference TRBV7-2 and TRBJ1-3): GAGVSQSPSNKVTEKGKDVELRCDPISGHTALYWYRQSLGQGLEFLIYFQGNSAPDKSGLPSDRFSAERTGGSVSTLTIQRTQQEDSAVYLCASSFAGGDDTIYFGEGSWLTVV.

V is TRBV28 and J is TRBJ2-7; D is unresolved. V dropped 7 bases and J dropped 2 bases, with 27 bases sitting between them. Germline V gives CDR1 MDHEN, CDR2 SYDVKM. The CDR3 totals 18 residues. CDR3 sequence: CASTAIPFSPQSPYEQYF. CDR3 nucleotides: TGTGCCAGCACCGCAATCCCTTTTTCCCCGCAGTCTCCCTACGAGCAGTACTTC.

CDR3: CASSHLNTGTEAFF. CDR3 coding DNA: TGTGCCAGCAGCCACCTCAATACGGGCACTGAAGCTTTCTTT. V usage is TRBV7-9 and J usage is TRBJ1-1; D remains ambiguous. Germline V gene data show CDR1 as SEHNR and CDR2 as FQNEAQ (reference sequence). Trimming left V 5 bases short and J 4 bases short, with 14 bases between. The CDR3 is 14 amino acids.

This clone was recorded only once. The chain joins TRBV11-3 to TRBJ1-2; a weak D match, TRBD1 (5 bases). The germline gives CDR1 SGHNT, CDR2 YENEEA. V dropped 1 base and J dropped 1 base, with 10 bases sitting between them. The CDR3 covers 15 residues. The CDR3 loop is CASSLGGQHNYGYTF. CDR3 nucleotide sequence: TGTGCCAGCAGCTTAGGTGGACAACATAACTATGGCTACACCTTC.

The chain is built from TRBV18 and TRBJ1-1, with D hard to call. Trimming cost V 4 bases and J 1 base, with 13 bases left between them. This CDR3 is 15 amino acids long. The germline CDR1 and CDR2 sequences are KGHSH and LQKENI. CDR3: CASSRRQPGNTEAFF. The DNA of the CDR3 is TGTGCCAGCTCACGGAGACAACCAGGGAACACTGAAGCTTTCTTT.

The CDR3 spells CASTPGHTGTDTQYF. The DNA for the CDR3 is TGTGCCAGCACACCCGGACATACTGGAACAGATACGCAGTATTTT. This chain uses TRBV6-1 with TRBJ2-3; D perhaps matches TRBD1 (5 bases). V lost 7 bases and J 3 bases, leaving 17 bases between the germline ends. The germline V gene encodes CDR1 MNHNS and CDR2 SASEGT. The CDR3 runs to 15 residues.

This chain's CDR3 is CTSSPFGRRGDYEQYF. The CDR3 bases are TGCACCAGCAGCCCCTTTGGAAGGCGGGGTGACTACGAGCAGTACTTC. V and J are TRBV1 and TRBJ2-7; the DNA was not used to check the table's D call, TRBD2. TRBV1 is shown as a pseudogene. The CDR3 loop spans 16 amino acids.

The chain joins TRBV28 to TRBJ1-2; D is unclear. CDR3 length: 14 residues. V lost 2 bases to trimming and J lost 6 bases, with 13 bases between them. Germline lookup yields CDR1 MDHEN and CDR2 SYDVKM. This chain's CDR3 is CASSLSSTIHGYTF. CDR3 nucleotide sequence: TGTGCCAGCAGTTTAAGTAGCACAATACATGGCTACACCTTC.

The rearrangement joins TRBV18 to TRBJ1-1; D perhaps matches TRBD1 (6 bases). Deletions cut 3 bases from V and 2 bases from J, with 10 bases between. CDR3 length: 14 amino acids. In germline, CDR1 is KGHSH, CDR2 LQKENI. The CDR3 nucleotides read TGTGCCAGCTCACCCCGGACAGCCAACACTGAAGCTTTCTTT. It specifies CASSPRTANTEAFF.

V gene TRBV2 combines with J gene TRBJ1-5; D uncertain. Germline CDR1 SNHLY, CDR2 FYNNEI. V dropped 6 bases and J dropped 11 bases, with 14 bases sitting between them. This CDR3 has 12 residues. The CDR3 spells CASRPTSRAQHF. DNA of the CDR3: TGTGCCAGCAGGCCTACTAGTAGGGCCCAGCATTTT.

This chain uses TRBV7-3 with TRBJ2-2; D perhaps matches TRBD2 (5 bases). The CDR3 is 15 amino acids. Trimming pared 0 bases from V and 7 bases from J, leaving 12 bases between. Germline V gives CDR1 SGHTA, CDR2 FQGTGA. This CDR3 reads CASSLTGVGDGELFF. The CDR3 nucleotides are TGTGCCAGCAGCTTAACTGGGGTCGGGGACGGGGAGCTGTTTTTT.

J is TRBJ1-5 and V is TRBV19, with a possible D match to TRBD1 (6 bases). The CDR3 spans 15 residues. In germline, CDR1 is LNHDA, CDR2 SQIVND (reference sequence). Trimming pared 5 bases from V and 4 bases from J, leaving 15 bases between. The CDR3 sequence is CASSAAIQGNQPQHF. The DNA for the CDR3 is TGTGCCAGTAGTGCCGCAATACAGGGTAATCAGCCCCAGCATTTT.

The genes are TRBV5-8 and TRBJ2-1; D possibly corresponds to TRBD1 (6 bases). The germline CDR1 and CDR2 sequences are SGHTS and YDEGEE. Trimming took 1 base from V and 1 from J, leaving 9 bases between them. CDR3 length: 15 residues. For the CDR3, the DNA is TGTGCCAGCAGCTTGAACAGGGCGTCCTACAATGAGCAGTTCTTC. Amino acid sequence: CASSLNRASYNEQFF.

V usage is TRBV4-3 and J usage is TRBJ2-2, with TRBD2 matching 12 bases. The CDR3 is 16 amino acids. Germline CDR1 is LGHNA and CDR2 is YSLEER. V shed 4 bases and J 6 bases; nucleotides not matched to a gene: 6. CDR3: CASSPVASGGAGELFF. Here the CDR3 DNA reads TGCGCCAGCAGCCCTGTGGCTAGCGGGGGGGCCGGGGAGCTGTTTTTT.

This rearrangement joins TRBV7-2 to TRBJ2-3; no clear D gene. CDR1 and CDR2 from the germline V gene are SGHTA and FQGNSA. Trimming took 5 bases from V and 3 from J, leaving 15 bases between them. This CDR3 is built from 15 residues. CDR3 in amino acids: CASSPGGMGTDTQYF. The CDR3 nucleotides read TGTGCCAGCAGCCCGGGCGGAATGGGGACAGATACGCAGTATTTT. The whole variable domain, remainder taken from reference TRBV7-2 and TRBJ2-3, is GAGVSQSPSNKVTEKGKDVELRCDPISGHTALYWYRQSLGQGLEFLIYFQGNSAPDKSGLPSDRFSAERTGGSVSTLTIQRTQQEDSAVYLCASSPGGMGTDTQYFGPGTRLTVL.

Regarding this clone: Within the sample, other DNA sequences also encode this same CDR3. This chain joins TRBV5-1 and TRBJ2-5, with D possibly matching TRBD1 (6 bases). V lost 2 bases and J 0 bases, leaving 8 bases between the germline ends. Germline lookup yields CDR1 SGHRS and CDR2 YFSETQ. The CDR3 spans 14 residues. The CDR3 sequence is CASSFGQNQETQYF. CDR3 nucleotide sequence: TGCGCCAGCAGCTTCGGACAGAACCAAGAGACCCAGTACTTC.

This chain uses TRBV29-1 with TRBJ2-1, with TRBD2 identical over 9 bases. Germline V gives CDR1 SQVTM, CDR2 ANQGSEA. V shed 1 base, J shed 9 bases, and the junction held 4 bases outside the gene matches. This CDR3 has 13 amino acids. CDR3 sequence (DNA): TGCAGCGTTGAAGGGCTAGCGGGATCTGAGCAGTTCTTC. Protein product: CSVEGLAGSEQFF.

The chain couples TRBV7-3 to TRBJ1-2, with 11 nucleotides matching TRBD1. After removal of 5 bases from V and 8 bases from J, the junction contained 10 bases not matched to a gene. In germline, CDR1 is SGHTA, CDR2 FQGTGA. The CDR3 covers 15 residues. As DNA, the CDR3 is TGTGCCAGCAGCAACGCCGGGACAGGGGGTGCGGGCTACACCTTC. This encodes CASSNAGTGGAGYTF.

The genes are TRBV11-2 and TRBJ1-1; D call uncertain. The CDR3 is 13 residues long. CDR1 and CDR2 (germline): SGHAT, FQNNGV. Trimming stripped 5 bases from V and 3 bases from J, with 10 bases between. The CDR3 reads CASSRNRDTEAFF. The CDR3 DNA is TGTGCCAGCAGCCGCAACCGGGACACTGAAGCTTTCTTT. Filled out from reference TRBV11-2 and TRBJ1-1, the complete variable domain reads EAGVAQSPRYKIIEKRQSVAFWCNPISGHATLYWYQQILGQGPKLLIQFQNNGVVDDSQLPKDRFSAERLKGVDSTLKIQPAKLEDSAVYLCASSRNRDTEAFFGQGTRLTVV.

The chain combines TRBV5-6 with TRBJ2-7; D gene ambiguous. The CDR3 runs to 14 residues. V was pared by 4 bases and J by 4 bases, with 15 bases between. Germline V gene sequence: CDR1 SGHDT, CDR2 YYEEEE. CDR3 amino acids: CASSERGSAYEQYF. In DNA, the CDR3 is TGTGCCAGCAGCGAAAGAGGCAGCGCTTACGAGCAGTACTTC.

The chain links TRBV9 to TRBJ2-3; 8 bases are shared with TRBD2. V dropped 0 bases and J dropped 0; count of bases not matched to a gene: 6. CDR1 and CDR2 from the germline V gene are SGDLS and YYNGEE. This CDR3 comprises 17 residues. CDR3 in amino acids: CASSVGWSSGSTDTQYF. CDR3 nucleotide sequence: TGTGCCAGCAGCGTAGGATGGTCTAGCGGGAGCACAGATACGCAGTATTTT.

The gene calls are TRBV11-2 and TRBJ2-6, with D possibly being TRBD2 (6 bases). Trimming removed 5 bases from V and 0 bases from J, with 20 bases in between. The CDR3 runs to 19 residues. Per germline, CDR1 SGHAT and CDR2 FQNNGV. CDR3 region: CASSKGLSNFPSGANVLTF. CDR3 bases: TGTGCCAGCAGCAAGGGACTTTCCAATTTTCCCTCTGGGGCCAACGTCCTGACTTTC.

The genes are TRBV4-2 and TRBJ2-1, with 7 nucleotides matching TRBD2. Germline-derived CDR1 and CDR2 are LGHNA and YNFKEQ. The CDR3 runs to 17 residues. J lost 2 bases, V lost 3 bases, and 10 bases had no gene match. CDR3 nucleotides: TGTGCCAGCAGCCAGACGGGTTCTAGCGGTACCTACAATGAGCAGTTCTTC. Its protein product is CASSQTGSSGTYNEQFF.